The subject of this entry is one T cell receptor (beta chain). What it binds is unknown. This sample stems from a study of T-cell memory formation after mild COVID-19. Overall study: Largely, the TCR clusters proved donor specific.

Notes on the study in general: Clones contracting over day 15 to 85 were CD4/CD8 balanced, with later expanders leaning CD4+.

Unmatched junction bases numbered 7, after V lost 2 bases and J lost 3 bases. The CDR3 covers 16 residues. CDR1 MNHEY and CDR2 SVGAGI come from the germline V gene. TCR alpha and TCR beta cDNA libraries with sample barcodes and UMIs came from 5'RACE using constant-segment primers. One entry per CDR3 protein, called by TCRdb with MiXCR from the 5' RACE reads. In the table there are around 300,000 distinct CDR3 sequences, more than 15% of which are singletons. The origin of this receptor is a man aged 18 to 35 who had mild COVID-19 (a few samples of this study predate the infection). Cell type and time point are not known. The J gene is TRBJ2-3, the V gene TRBV6-5; 8 bases agree with TRBD2. Specimen: PBMCs or a T cell subset sorted from them (not recorded which). CDR3: CASSYRPGGATDTQYF. The CDR3 coding sequence is TGTGCCAGCAGTTACCGCCCCGGGGGGGCTACAGATACGCAGTATTTT.